This note documents a single T cell receptor (beta chain) sequence. Baseline, cycle 4 day 1, and cycle 7 day 1 were the blood sampling points. TCRdb's table, derived via immunoSEQ multiplex PCR, lists solely in-frame clones and lacks some. This table has roughly 120,000 clones, 80% to 95% appearing once. These data belong to a study of OX40 agonist ivuxolimab in advanced cancers. The overall study: Ivuxolimab, which is an agonistic anti-OX40 (CD134) antibody, was administered to the patients. Approximately 40% of patients had received prior checkpoint inhibitor therapy. Dose-escalation cases comprised hepatocellular carcinoma, melanoma, renal cell or head and neck cancer.

The CDR3 spans 14 residues. V was clipped by 6 bases and J by 2 bases; unmatched bases: 6. Germline assignment: CDR1 MNHEY and CDR2 SVGAGI. The gene calls are TRBV6-5 and TRBJ2-5, with TRBD1 matching over 7 bases. Sequenced here: CD4+ or CD8+ T cells sorted from blood, sampled in a trial of the OX40 agonist ivuxolimab. The receptor's source is an adult with an advanced solid tumor such as melanoma, head and neck, liver or kidney cancer. CDR3 protein: CASRKGTVQETQYF. The CDR3 DNA is TGTGCCAGCAGGAAAGGGACAGTTCAAGAGACCCAGTACTTC.